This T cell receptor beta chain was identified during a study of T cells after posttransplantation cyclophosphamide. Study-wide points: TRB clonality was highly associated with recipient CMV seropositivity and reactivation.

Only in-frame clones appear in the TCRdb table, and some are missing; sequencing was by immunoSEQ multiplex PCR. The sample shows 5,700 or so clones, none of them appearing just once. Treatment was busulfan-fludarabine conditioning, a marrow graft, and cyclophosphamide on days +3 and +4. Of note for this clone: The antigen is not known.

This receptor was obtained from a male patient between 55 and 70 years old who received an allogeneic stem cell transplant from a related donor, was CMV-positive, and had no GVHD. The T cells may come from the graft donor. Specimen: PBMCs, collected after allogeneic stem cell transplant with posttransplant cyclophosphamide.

The CDR3 coding sequence is TGCGCCAGCAGCCAAGATCACGGTTATTCACCCCTCCACTTT. As protein: CASSQDHGYSPLHF. The J gene is TRBJ1-6, the V gene TRBV4-1, with no clear D. CDR3 length equals 14 residues. Germline CDR1 MGHRA, CDR2 YSYEKL. Trimming pared 0 bases from V and 8 bases from J, leaving 8 bases between.